This record looks at one TCR beta chain sequence and its context. Method: immunoSEQ multiplex PCR; TCRdb's copy keeps in-frame clones and lacks some. This table has approximately 360,000 clones, around 89% appearing once. These data originate in a study of blood T cell repertoires in COVID-19. The wider study: Samples taken during acute and convalescent COVID-19 were collected in the United States, Italy and Spain. Nucleic acid was either cDNA or gDNA, and it came from T cells, B-cell-depleted T cells, or PBMCs.

V lost 2 bases and J lost 0, with 9 bases in between. This CDR3 comprises 14 residues. From germline, CDR1 is SGHRS and CDR2 YFSETQ. This receptor was identified in a woman aged 25-40 years with acute COVID-19. This chain connects TRBV5-1 to TRBJ2-7; D uncertain. Input material: PBMCs or T cells enriched from blood (not recorded which). CDR3 protein: CASSLGTASYEQYF. The CDR3 DNA reads as TGCGCCAGCAGCTTAGGAACAGCCTCCTACGAGCAGTACTTC.